This record concerns one TCR beta chain sequence. This sample stems from a study of blood T cell repertoires in COVID-19. Study background: Sites in the United States, Italy and Spain provided acute and convalescent COVID-19 samples. Sample material is recorded as cDNA or gDNA derived from T cells, B-cell-depleted T cells, or PBMCs.

How the authors handled the data: Amplification from reference gene primers served as the basis for estimated nucleated cell counts. TCRdb keeps only in-frame clones here, not all; method: immunoSEQ multiplex PCR. From that table come the V and J calls and clone size; the DNA was used to work out D and trimming. This sample yields approximately 360,000 clones, of which more than 70% are seen a single time; roughly 1.2% belongs to the top ten. V dropped 3 bases and J dropped 3 bases, with 9 bases sitting between them. This CDR3 region has 13 residues. Sequencing was performed on peripheral blood. This clonotype was sampled from a man in his forties with acute or convalescent COVID-19. The gene calls are TRBV12-3 or TRBV12-4 and TRBJ2-7; the D is unclear. The DNA of the CDR3 is TGTGCCAGCAGTTTTCACAGAGACTACGAGCAGTACTTC. Translating gives CASSFHRDYEQYF.